This TCR beta chain was retrieved from a study of shared clonotypes between healthy human individuals (TCRdb year 2020). Background for the entire study: The cohort included three men and a couple of women between 18 and 49 years of age. Between about 0.85 and 8.9 billion PBMCs per donor were obtained by leukapheresis. For each donor, three plates each were used for CD4 naive and CD4 memory, two plates were used for CD8 naive, and one plate was used for CD8 memory. To increase sequencing depth and limit assay-specific biases, different laboratories used diverse techniques to prepare libraries and sequence TCR repertoires. Blood TCR repertoires of about 5 healthy adults were deeply sequenced to estimate repertoire size and the extent of clonotype sharing between individuals.

CDR1 and CDR2 were assigned from the germline V gene as LGHNA and YNFKEQ. V is cut back by 0 bases and J by 2 bases, with 9 bases in the junction unmatched. The CDR3 covers 17 residues, taking in both the cysteine and the phenylalanine. Only the CDR3 portion is preserved as DNA: 51 bases, with reading frame beginning at the first base. For the CD8 naive samples, CD45RO-negative cells were positively selected for CCR7, yielding a CD45RA+CCR7+ population from which TemRA cells were excluded. The donors were healthy, HIV-negative adults who had no recently reported acute infections or vaccinations. Every donor was a Caucasian adult living in Nashville, Tennessee, USA. Blood was collected by leukapheresis, and PBMCs were isolated by Ficoll-Histopaque density gradient centrifugation and then cryopreserved in liquid nitrogen vapor phase. Analytical flow cytometry was used to check the purity and quantity of every magnetically sorted T cell population. Genomic DNA was isolated from each sorted fraction and quantified by UV absorbance on a Nanodrop 2000c.

TCR CDR3 regions were amplified from genomic DNA by multiplex PCR using the deep immunoSEQ assay. For each cell subset, the extracted genomic DNA was distributed evenly across all wells of several immunoSEQ 96-well plates, and each plate served as one replicate. For sorted subsets, each replicate PCR was loaded with 200 ng genomic DNA, equivalent to 25,000 to 35,000 T cell genomes. Purified libraries were quantified with a Qubit 3.0 fluorometer, sized on a Bioanalyzer 2100, and re-quantified with the KAPA Library Quantification kit. Every immunoSEQ 96-well plate was sequenced on a separate single-read 150-cycle Illumina NextSeq 550 flow cell. The published analysis was carried out like this. Because the immunoSEQ output held only junctional sequences and lacked quality scores, the filtering could not match the filtering applied to full-length reads. To assign V/J genes and CDR3, sequences were annotated against IMGT germline references using PyIR, a Python wrapper for IgBLAST v1.9. Reads were removed for weak V/J assignments (E-value above 1e-6), missing CDR3, stop codons, out-of-frame junctions, or ambiguous translated residues. V3J clonotypes were defined as sequences sharing an identical inferred V gene, J gene, and CDR3 amino acid sequence. Percentage overlap between repertoires was calculated by dividing the number of shared unique clonotypes by the size of the smaller repertoire. Three approaches were used to assess repertoire richness: RTK rarefaction, the Chao1 estimator, and Recon v2.1 estimates of unobserved clonotypes. For all TCRbeta clonotypes obtained by the gDNA method from a few donors, generation probabilities were computed with OLGA. TCRdb took over this immuneACCESS table, retaining in-frame rearrangements with V and J assigned. Such tables are incomplete; in checked studies, under half of the missing clones stem from an unresolved V gene, and the remainder is unexplained. From that table come the V and J calls and clone size; the DNA was used to work out D and trimming. The sample contains about 2 million clones, roughly 95% of them found a single time. The top ten clones comprise less than 1.5% of the sample.

The research as a whole found: Even with the large sequencing depth, rarefaction of the sorted-subset datasets indicated that sequencing was incomplete. Larger estimated clonotype richness was generally found for naive subsets than for memory subsets. Roughly 5.2% of naive CD4, 3.5% of naive CD8, roughly 2.4% of memory CD4, and approximately 0.4% of memory CD8 clonotypes were shared across a few donors. The small number of donors limited the genetic and exposure-history diversity represented. Clonotypes shared by all four sorted-subset donors showed higher generation probabilities than non-shared clonotypes. Pairwise subsampling led to the expectation that sequencing depth would affect the degree of clonotype sharing among donors. Only blood was sampled, and tissue TCR repertoires likely differ from those in blood.

Details on this clone: Its antigen remains unidentified. The input lacks base qualities; no much larger clone sits a single base away.

The receptor's source is a man aged 18 to 30 in good health. The sequencing input was naive CD8+ T cells sorted from blood. Per the publication, the cell subset or site label means: CD45RA+CCR7+. The V and J genes are TRBV4-2 and TRBJ2-7; TRBD2 agrees with 8 junctional bases. The sequenced DNA: TGTGCCAGCAGCCAAGATAGCGGGGAACCCTTCGCCTACGAGCAGTACTTC. Its product reads: CASSQDSGEPFAYEQYF.